The present T cell receptor (beta chain) was sequenced within a study of shared clonotypes between healthy human individuals. The authors ran the assay at deep level. Clones were sequenced by immunoSEQ multiplex PCR, and TCRdb holds only the in-frame ones, with some missing. The repertoire includes some 2.1 million clones, 90% to 95% of them detected once, and 0.1% to 0.15% sits in the top ten. The TCR sequence derives from a young man in good health. Sequencing input: naive CD4+ T cells sorted from blood. Stated subset: CD45RA+ positively selected.

The CDR3 sequence is CASRGQSLSYEQYF. The DNA for the CDR3 is TGTGCCAGCAGGGGACAGTCATTGAGTTACGAGCAGTACTTC. The rearrangement uses TRBV2 and TRBJ2-7, with 7 positions matching TRBD1. Germline trimming cut 6 bases from V and 4 bases from J; bases unmatched to any gene: 9. The CDR3 extends over 14 amino acids. Germline loops: CDR1 SNHLY, CDR2 FYNNEI.